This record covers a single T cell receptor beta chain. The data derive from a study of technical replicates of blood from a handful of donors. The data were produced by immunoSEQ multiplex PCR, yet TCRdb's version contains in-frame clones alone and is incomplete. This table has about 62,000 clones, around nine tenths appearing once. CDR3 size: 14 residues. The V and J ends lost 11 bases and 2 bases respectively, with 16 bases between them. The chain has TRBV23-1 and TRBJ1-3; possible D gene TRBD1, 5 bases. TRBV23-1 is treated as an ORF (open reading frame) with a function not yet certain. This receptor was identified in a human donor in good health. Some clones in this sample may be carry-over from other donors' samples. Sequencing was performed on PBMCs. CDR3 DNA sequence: TGCGCCCAGGCGGAGGGGTGGGCTGGAAACACCATATATTTT. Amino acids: CAQAEGWAGNTIYF.